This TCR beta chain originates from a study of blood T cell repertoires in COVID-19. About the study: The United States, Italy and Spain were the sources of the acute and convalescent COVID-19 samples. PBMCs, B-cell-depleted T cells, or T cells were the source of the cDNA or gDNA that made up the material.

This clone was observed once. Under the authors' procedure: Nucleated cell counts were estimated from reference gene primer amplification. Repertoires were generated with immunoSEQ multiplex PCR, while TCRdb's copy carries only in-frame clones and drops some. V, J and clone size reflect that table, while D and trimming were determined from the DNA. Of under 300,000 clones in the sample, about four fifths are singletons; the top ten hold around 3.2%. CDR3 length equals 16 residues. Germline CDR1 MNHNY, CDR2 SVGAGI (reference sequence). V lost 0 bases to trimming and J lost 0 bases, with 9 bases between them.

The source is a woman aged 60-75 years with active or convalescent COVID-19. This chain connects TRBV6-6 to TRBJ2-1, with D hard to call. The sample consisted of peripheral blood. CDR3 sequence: CASSYSAASSYNEQFF. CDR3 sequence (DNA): TGTGCCAGCAGTTACTCGGCGGCGAGCTCCTACAATGAGCAGTTCTTC.